What follows are 20 T cell receptor beta chains derived from one specimen sequenced in a study of blood T cell repertoires in COVID-19. The method was immunoSEQ multiplex PCR; TCRdb's version includes in-frame clones alone and lacks a portion of them. The sample consists of 150,000 or so clones, about 86% of them appearing once. The specimen sequenced was peripheral blood. These receptors were collected from a man between 60 and 75 years old with acute or convalescent COVID-19.

The DNA for the CDR3 is TGTGCCAGTATAGTAGGGCGGGAGGTGAGGACAGATACGCAGTATTTT. Its translation is CASIVGREVRTDTQYF. The chain is built from TRBV7-3 and TRBJ2-3, with 8 bases lining up with TRBD2. Germline CDR1 SGHTA, CDR2 FQGTGA. J lost 3 bases, V lost 9 bases, and 14 bases had no gene match. This CDR3 is built from 16 residues.

The CDR3 loop is CASSLTGISGANVLTF. The CDR3 DNA sequence: TGTGCCAGCAGTTTAACGGGAATCTCTGGGGCCAACGTCCTGACTTTC. The chain is built from TRBV27 and TRBJ2-6; D might be TRBD2 (5 bases). Per the germline V gene, CDR1 is MNHEY and CDR2 is SMNVEV (reference sequence). The CDR3 runs 16 residues. The V gene lost 2 bases and the J gene lost 0 bases, with 8 bases spanning the gap. Variable domain in full (rest from reference TRBV27 and TRBJ2-6): EAQVTQNPRYLITVTGKKLTVTCSQNMNHEYMSWYRQDPGLGLRQIYYSMNVEVTDKGDVPEGYKVSRKEKRNFPLILESPSPNQTSLYFCASSLTGISGANVLTFGAGSRLTVL.

This clone was found once. The V call is TRBV6-2 or TRBV6-3, the J call TRBJ1-1; D possibly corresponds to TRBD1 (6 bases). The CDR3 consists of 15 residues. The germline V and J ends were trimmed by 4 bases and 1 base, with 13 bases remaining between them. In germline, CDR1 is MNHEY, CDR2 SVGEGT. The CDR3 loop is CASSWGGTPNTEAFF. The CDR3 coding sequence is TGTGCCAGCAGTTGGGGTGGGACACCGAACACTGAAGCTTTCTTT.

This rearrangement joins TRBV15 to TRBJ2-3; a weak D match, TRBD2 (5 bases). The V gene's germline CDR1 is LNHNV and CDR2 YYDKDF (reference sequence). The CDR3 has 14 amino acids. The V gene lost 0 bases and the J gene lost 11 bases, with 15 bases spanning the gap. In DNA form, the CDR3 reads TGTGCCACCAGCAGAGATAACCTTTCCCGGGGGCAGTATTTT. Protein sequence: CATSRDNLSRGQYF.

Here the CDR3 DNA reads TGTGCCAGCAAAAAGACTAGCGCTACCTACGAGCAGTACTTC. Its protein product is CASKKTSATYEQYF. This chain links TRBV6-5 with TRBJ2-7; the match to TRBD2 covers 8 bases. The V and J ends lost 7 bases and 2 bases, in that order; junction bases with no gene match: 7. The CDR3 consists of 14 residues. Germline-derived CDR1 and CDR2 are MNHEY and SVGAGI.

V is TRBV5-1 and J is TRBJ2-7; TRBD1 agrees at 7 bases. The CDR3 is 15 amino acids. V lost 4 bases and J lost 0; bases outside the gene matches: 7. CDR1 is SGHRS and CDR2 is YFSETQ in the germline V gene. The CDR3 DNA is TGCGCCAGCAGCCCGACAGGGTTGAGCTCCTACGAGCAGTACTTC. This translates into CASSPTGLSSYEQYF.

The chain uses TRBV7-9 and TRBJ2-1; D is perhaps TRBD2 (5 bases). Germline V gene lookup returns CDR1 SEHNR and CDR2 FQNEAQ (reference sequence). The CDR3 sequence is 13 residues long. V was cut by 0 bases and J by 10 bases, with 10 bases left in between. The DNA of the CDR3 is TGTGCCAGCAGCTTAGCGGGAGCATGGGAGCAGTTCTTC. Protein sequence: CASSLAGAWEQFF.

The chain employs TRBV7-3 and TRBJ2-5; TRBD1 agrees at 10 bases. In germline, CDR1 is SGHTA, CDR2 FQGTGA. The CDR3 extends over 15 amino acids. The junction had 4 bases not matched to a gene; V was cut back by 5 bases and J by 1 base. The CDR3 DNA sequence: TGTGCCAGCAGCGCCCGGACAGGGGGCCAAGAGACCCAGTACTTC. Its protein is CASSARTGGQETQYF.

The genes are TRBV28 and TRBJ2-7, with no clear D. The V end lost 7 bases, the J end lost 0 bases, and 16 bases lay between the germline ends. Looked up from germline, CDR1 is MDHEN and CDR2 is SYDVKM. CDR3 length equals 15 residues. The CDR3 coding sequence is TGTGCCAGCACCACCCCTTTTACAAGCTCCTACGAGCAGTACTTC. It specifies CASTTPFTSSYEQYF.

The rearrangement links TRBV3-1 (or the pseudogene TRBV3-2) to TRBJ2-7; 8 nucleotides match TRBD2. The germline CDR1 and CDR2 sequences are LGHDT and YNNKEL (reference sequence). The CDR3 is 12 residues long. The V segment lost 11 bases and the J segment 7 bases; nucleotides outside the gene matches: 10. As DNA, the CDR3 is TGTGCCTGCGGAGCGGGAGCTGGGGAGCAGTACTTC. It encodes CACGAGAGEQYF.

The rearrangement joins TRBV2 to TRBJ1-6; D call uncertain. Germline V CDR1 and CDR2: SNHLY, FYNNEI. Trimming shortened V by 8 bases and J by 8 bases, and 10 bases separated the two germline ends. The CDR3 loop spans 12 amino acids. The chain's CDR3 is CASVRVDSPLHF. CDR3 DNA sequence: TGTGCCAGCGTTCGGGTAGATTCACCCCTCCACTTT.

The V and J genes are TRBV28 and TRBJ1-2; 10 nucleotides match TRBD1. CDR1 is MDHEN, CDR2 SYDVKM, per germline. This CDR3 is 17 amino acids long. With 5 bases clipped from V and 4 bases from J, the junction kept 13 bases outside the gene matches. This chain's CDR3 is CASSGILSGQGTYGYTF. In DNA, the CDR3 is TGTGCCAGCAGTGGGATCCTTTCGGGACAGGGGACCTATGGCTACACCTTC.

The chain combines TRBV6-1 with TRBJ1-5; 7 bases match TRBD1. Germline V gene data show CDR1 as MNHNS and CDR2 as SASEGT. CDR3 length equals 17 residues. J lost 6 bases, V lost 1 base, and 12 bases had no gene match. In DNA, the CDR3 is TGTGCCAGCAGTGAAGAAGAGGGGGCGCGATTTGGTCAGCCCCAGCATTTT. Translation gives CASSEEEGARFGQPQHF.

J is TRBJ2-7 and V is TRBV5-4; 9 positions match TRBD1. CDR1 and CDR2 (germline): SGHNT, YYREEE (reference sequence). V was pared by 5 bases and J by 3 bases, with 6 bases of the junction left unmatched. This CDR3 contains 14 residues. CDR3 coding DNA: TGTGCCAGCAGTACGGGACAGGGTAACTACGAGCAGTACTTC. Translating gives CASSTGQGNYEQYF.

The chain couples TRBV30 to TRBJ1-6; D is unresolved. Germline V lookup: CDR1 GTSNPN, CDR2 SVGIG (reference sequence). V lost 1 base to trimming and J lost 3 bases, with 10 bases between them. The CDR3 consists of 15 residues. The CDR3 DNA reads TGTGCCTGGAGTGGCAGATCCCTCTATAATTCACCCCTCCACTTT. This encodes CAWSGRSLYNSPLHF.

This rearrangement joins TRBV28 to TRBJ1-6, with 7 nucleotides matching TRBD1. Per the germline V gene, CDR1 is MDHEN and CDR2 is SYDVKM. Trimming cost V 4 bases and J 7 bases; bases outside gene matches: 7. The CDR3 length is 15 residues. Here the CDR3 DNA reads TGTGCCAGCAGTTCAGGGGACAGATCCAATTCACCCCTCCACTTT. Translated: CASSSGDRSNSPLHF.

This rearrangement joins TRBV28 to TRBJ1-1; weak D call: TRBD1 (5 bases). The length of the CDR3 is 14 residues. Germline-derived CDR1 and CDR2 are MDHEN and SYDVKM. V was clipped by 11 bases and J by 1 base, with 17 bases between them. CDR3 protein: CAGLRSGGNTEAFF. DNA for the CDR3: TGTGCCGGGCTTCGTTCGGGGGGGAACACTGAAGCTTTCTTT.

This chain links TRBV13 with TRBJ1-5; D is perhaps TRBD1 (5 bases). Deletions cut 6 bases from V and 5 bases from J, with 17 bases between. The CDR3 runs to 15 residues. Germline CDR1 and CDR2: PRHDT and FYEKMQ (reference sequence). CDR3 DNA: TGTGCCAGCAGACGTAGACAGAATCTCGATCAGCCCCAGCATTTT. This codes for CASRRRQNLDQPQHF.

The chain combines TRBV5-1 with TRBJ2-1, with D uncertain. Looked up from germline, CDR1 is SGHRS and CDR2 is YFSETQ. The V end was cut by 4 bases, the J end by 0 bases, with 8 bases between. The CDR3 sequence is 14 residues long. CDR3 region: CASSTYSSYNEQFF. DNA of the CDR3: TGCGCCAGCAGCACCTATAGCTCCTACAATGAGCAGTTCTTC.

The chain recombines TRBV15 with TRBJ1-1; D gene ambiguous. CDR1 is LNHNV and CDR2 is YYDKDF in the germline V gene (reference sequence). V was trimmed by 1 base and J by 10 bases, leaving 10 bases between them. This CDR3 comprises 12 residues. CDR3 sequence: CATSRGGGRAFF. The DNA for the CDR3 is TGTGCCACCAGCAGAGGGGGAGGTAGAGCTTTCTTT. The whole variable domain, filled in from reference TRBV15 and TRBJ1-1, reads DAMVIQNPRYQVTQFGKPVTLSCSQTLNHNVMYWYQQKSSQAPKLLFHYYDKDFNNEADTPDNFQSRRPNTSFCFLDIRSPGLGDTAMYLCATSRGGGRAFFGQGTRLTVV.